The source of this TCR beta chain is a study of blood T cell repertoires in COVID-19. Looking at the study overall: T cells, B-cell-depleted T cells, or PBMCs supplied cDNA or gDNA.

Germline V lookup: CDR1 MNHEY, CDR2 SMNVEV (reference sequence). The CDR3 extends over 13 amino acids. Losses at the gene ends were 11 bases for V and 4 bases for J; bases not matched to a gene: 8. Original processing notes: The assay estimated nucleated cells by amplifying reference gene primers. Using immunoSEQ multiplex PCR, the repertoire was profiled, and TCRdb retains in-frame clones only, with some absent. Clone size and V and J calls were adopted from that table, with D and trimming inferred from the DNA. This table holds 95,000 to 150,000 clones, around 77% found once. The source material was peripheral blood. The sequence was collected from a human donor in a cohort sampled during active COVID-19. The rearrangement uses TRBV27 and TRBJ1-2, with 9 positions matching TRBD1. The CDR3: CASSQGASYGYTF. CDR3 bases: TGTGCCTCCTCACAGGGGGCCTCCTATGGCTACACCTTC.